This TCR beta chain was identified in a study of cytotoxic CD8 clonotypes in ibrutinib-treated CLL. In its sample, this clone was seen a few times. The germline gives CDR1 KGHSH, CDR2 LQKENI. The CDR3 contains 16 residues. V was pared by 2 bases and J by 6 bases, with 8 bases of the junction left unmatched. As input for TCR beta libraries, around 2 micrograms of genomic DNA came from cryopreserved PBMCs. Here immunoSEQ multiplex PCR was the method, and the copy in TCRdb shows in-frame clones only, minus some. Of hundreds of thousands of clones listed, around 70% are singletons. This sequence joins TRBV18 and TRBJ1-5; 9 bases agree with TRBD1. The specimen was PBMCs, collected after 12 months of ibrutinib treatment. This TCR came from a human donor with chronic lymphocytic leukemia. CDR3 residues: CASSPATGGGGQPQHF. CDR3 coding DNA: TGTGCCAGCTCACCAGCGACAGGGGGAGGTGGTCAGCCCCAGCATTTT.